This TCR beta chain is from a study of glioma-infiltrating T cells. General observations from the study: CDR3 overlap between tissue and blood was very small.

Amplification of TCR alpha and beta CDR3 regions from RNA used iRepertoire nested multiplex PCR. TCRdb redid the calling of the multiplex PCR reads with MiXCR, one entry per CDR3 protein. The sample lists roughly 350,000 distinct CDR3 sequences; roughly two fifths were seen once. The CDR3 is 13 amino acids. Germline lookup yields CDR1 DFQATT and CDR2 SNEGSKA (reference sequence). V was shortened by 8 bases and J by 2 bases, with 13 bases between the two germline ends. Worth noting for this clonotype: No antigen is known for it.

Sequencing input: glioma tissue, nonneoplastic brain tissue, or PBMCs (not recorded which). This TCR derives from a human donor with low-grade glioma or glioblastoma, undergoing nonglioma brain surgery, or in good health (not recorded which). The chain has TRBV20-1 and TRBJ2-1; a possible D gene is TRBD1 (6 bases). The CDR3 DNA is TGCAGTAGCAACAGGGTCACCTACAATGAGCAGTTCTTC. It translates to CSSNRVTYNEQFF.